The text below deals with one T cell receptor (beta chain). Its antigen is unknown. Base qualities are missing; no much larger clone stands one base away. Library preparation was by the immunoSEQ multiplex PCR assay. The table was pulled from immuneACCESS by TCRdb, which kept in-frame rearrangements only. Such tables lose some clones; where checked, under half of the loss comes from unresolved V genes, and the rest has no known cause. Within this sample are hundreds of thousands of clones, with 88% of them counted one time only. The leading ten clones occupy approximately 0.011% of the sample. The data stem from a study of shared T cell receptors in the human thymus (dated by TCRdb to the early 2020s). Notes on the research overall: The study examined how self-reactive, shared T-cell receptor alpha chains are generated in the human thymus.

The germline V and J ends show losses of 9 bases and 5 bases respectively, and no gene match explains 6 bases of the junction. The germline V gene encodes CDR1 SGHTA and CDR2 FQGTGA. Counted from cysteine to phenylalanine, this CDR3 has 13 amino acids. Only the CDR3 part of the read is kept: 39 bases, read in frame from the first base. The same sample was also used in a study of human thymus T cells. Per that second paper: Immunologically healthy infants undergoing open corrective cardiac surgery for congenital heart defects in Finland were used as donors. Thymus tissue was collected as surgical resects that were removed during corrective cardiac surgery. Usage of V and J gene segments appeared to be biased in both the thymic and the peripheral blood repertoires. Highly overlapping thymic TCR repertoires among unrelated individuals were reported in the related research. The study described the TCR alpha and beta repertoires in fewer than 10 infant thymus samples and a few matching peripheral blood samples. The cohort included several male and a couple of female infants, with donor ages spanning 7 to 244 days. Thymocytes were mechanically released from the tissue and were stored as pellets of about 8.5-31 million cells at -70 degrees C. Genomic DNA was extracted from frozen cell pellets with a QIAsymphony instrument. TCRB and TCRAD loci were amplified from a standardized quantity of quality-controlled genomic DNA using the immunoSEQ multiplex PCR assay. The amplicons covered the V(D)J region and were long enough to include the CDR3 and to identify the V and J genes. Through the commercial immunoSEQ service, the amplicons were sequenced on an Illumina platform. Corrections for primer bias and sequencing errors followed previously described methods, while TCRAD and TCRB definitions were based on the IMGT database. Repertoires were analysed with immunoSEQ Analyzer 3.0 and VDJTools, covering basic statistics, V/J segment usage, diversity estimates, rarefaction and pairwise overlap. To estimate diversity, the Chao1, ChaoE, Efron-Thisted, Shannon and inverse Simpson indices were applied, and diversity was also estimated on datasets down-sampled to the smallest sample. Repertoire overlap used strict matching of CDR3 nucleotide sequence, V gene and J gene, with Jaccard-based multidimensional scaling clustering. On average, roughly 740,000 unique TCRB clonotypes were obtained from thymus samples, compared with around 78,000 from blood samples.

The rearrangement combines TRBV7-3 with TRBJ2-7, with TRBD2 matching 11 junction bases. The sequence came from a boy younger than two with a congenital heart defect. Donor details come from another sample of the same person, matched by shared clones. The specimen sequenced was thymocytes. The CDR3 has the sequence CARGLAGSHEQYF. The DNA sequence is as follows: TGTGCCAGAGGACTAGCGGGTAGCCACGAGCAGTACTTC.